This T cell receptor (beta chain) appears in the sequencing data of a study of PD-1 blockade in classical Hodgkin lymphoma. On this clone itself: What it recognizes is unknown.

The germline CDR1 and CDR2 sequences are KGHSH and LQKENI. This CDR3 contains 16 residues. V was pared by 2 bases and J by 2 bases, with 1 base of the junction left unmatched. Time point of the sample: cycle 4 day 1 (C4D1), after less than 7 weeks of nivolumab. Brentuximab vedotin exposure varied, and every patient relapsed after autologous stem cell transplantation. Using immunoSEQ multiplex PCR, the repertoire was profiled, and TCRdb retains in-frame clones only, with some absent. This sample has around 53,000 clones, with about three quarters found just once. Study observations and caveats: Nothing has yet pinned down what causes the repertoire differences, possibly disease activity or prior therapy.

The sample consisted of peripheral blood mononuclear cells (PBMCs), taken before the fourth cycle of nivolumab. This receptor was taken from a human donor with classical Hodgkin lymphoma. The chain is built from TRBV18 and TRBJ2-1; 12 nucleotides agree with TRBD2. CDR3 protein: CASSPWTSGTYNEQFF. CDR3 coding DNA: TGTGCCAGCTCACCATGGACTAGCGGGACCTACAATGAGCAGTTCTTC.